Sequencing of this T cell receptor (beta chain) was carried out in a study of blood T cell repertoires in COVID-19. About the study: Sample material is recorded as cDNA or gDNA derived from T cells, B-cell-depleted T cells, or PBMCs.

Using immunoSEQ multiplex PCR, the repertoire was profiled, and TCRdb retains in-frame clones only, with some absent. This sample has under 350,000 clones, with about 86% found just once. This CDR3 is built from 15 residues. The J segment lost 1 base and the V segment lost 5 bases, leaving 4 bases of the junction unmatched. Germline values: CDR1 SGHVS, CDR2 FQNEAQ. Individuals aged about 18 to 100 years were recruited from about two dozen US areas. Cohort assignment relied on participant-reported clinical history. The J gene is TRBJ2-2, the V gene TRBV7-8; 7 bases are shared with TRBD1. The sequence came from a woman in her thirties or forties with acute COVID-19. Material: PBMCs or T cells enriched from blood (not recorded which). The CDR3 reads CASSVRQGNTGELFF. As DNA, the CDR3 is TGTGCCAGCAGCGTCCGACAGGGGAACACCGGGGAGCTGTTTTTT.